Below, 9 T cell receptor beta chains from the same sample are listed, as sequenced in a study of blood T cell repertoires in COVID-19. Clones were sequenced by immunoSEQ multiplex PCR, and TCRdb holds only the in-frame ones, with some missing. Found here are nearly 80,000 clones, roughly four fifths of them singletons; the top ten hold approximately 39%. Sequenced input: peripheral blood. The receptor source for this set is a woman in her 70s with acute or convalescent COVID-19.

The rearrangement links TRBV13 to TRBJ1-6, with TRBD1 as a possible D gene (5 bases). CDR3 length equals 17 residues. Trimming took 7 bases from V and 6 from J, leaving 22 bases between them. The germline CDR1 and CDR2 sequences are PRHDT and FYEKMQ (reference sequence). In DNA, the CDR3 is TGTGCCAGCACCGCCTGGGGCGCCGGAATTTCTAATTCACCCCTCCACTTT. Translated: CASTAWGAGISNSPLHF.

The CDR3 protein is CAWSGGTGLSGYTF. CDR3 DNA: TGTGCCTGGAGTGGGGGGACAGGTCTCTCTGGCTACACCTTC. V is TRBV30 and J is TRBJ1-2, with 8 positions matching TRBD1. The CDR3 spans 14 residues. V was pared by 1 base and J by 7 bases, with 8 bases of the junction left unmatched. Germline CDR1 GTSNPN, CDR2 SVGIG (reference sequence). Drawing the rest from reference TRBV30 and TRBJ1-2, the complete variable domain is SQTIHQWPATLVQPVGSPLSLECTVEGTSNPNLYWYRQAAGRGLQLLFYSVGIGQISSEVPQNLSASRPQDRQFILSSKKLLLSDSGFYLCAWSGGTGLSGYTFGSGTRLTVV.

This clone was found once. The rearrangement uses TRBV5-8 and TRBJ1-5, with 7 bases fitting TRBD1. CDR1 and CDR2 from the germline V gene are SGHTS and YDEGEE. V was clipped by 4 bases and J by 6 bases; unmatched bases: 4. The CDR3 has 13 residues. This chain's CDR3 is CASSKDRVQPQHF. The CDR3 DNA reads TGTGCCAGCAGCAAAGACAGGGTTCAGCCCCAGCATTTT.

V and J are TRBV30 and TRBJ1-2; perhaps TRBD1 as D (6 bases). The CDR3 consists of 12 residues. Germline-derived CDR1 and CDR2 are GTSNPN and SVGIG (reference sequence). Between the trimmed V and J ends, which lost 5 bases and 8 bases, there was a span of 15 bases. The CDR3 nucleotides are TGTGCCTGGGGTACAGGGAGACAAGGCTACACCTTC. This translates into CAWGTGRQGYTF.

This chain joins TRBV30 and TRBJ1-1; possibly TRBD1 for D (6 bases). Trimming removed 5 bases from V and 11 bases from J, with 21 bases in between. Germline values: CDR1 GTSNPN, CDR2 SVGIG (reference sequence). CDR3 size: 13 residues. The CDR3 nucleotides read TGTGCCTGGGACTTGCAGGGGAACAAGGGCGCTTTCTTT. This encodes CAWDLQGNKGAFF.

The chain has TRBV13 and TRBJ2-7; D uncertain. Trimming took off 3 bases at V and 1 base at J, with 22 bases between the two ends. The CDR3 is 18 amino acids. The germline V gene has CDR1 PRHDT and CDR2 FYEKMQ (reference sequence). The CDR3 protein is CASSFSPDLGRRSYEQYF. The CDR3 nucleotides are TGTGCCAGCAGCTTTAGTCCGGATCTGGGCAGAAGATCCTACGAGCAGTACTTC.

The gene calls are TRBV5-4 and TRBJ2-7; 14 bases map to TRBD2. The CDR3 covers 15 residues. Per germline, CDR1 SGHNT and CDR2 YYREEE (reference sequence). J gave up 6 bases and V 4 bases, and 6 bases lay outside the gene matches. The CDR3 sequence is CASSPRLAGGREQYF. CDR3 in DNA: TGTGCCAGCAGCCCTCGACTAGCGGGAGGGCGCGAGCAGTACTTC.

The chain is built from TRBV4-1 and TRBJ2-4, with 7 bases aligning to TRBD2. V gave up 1 base and J gave up 7 bases; unmatched junction bases: 13. This CDR3 has 17 residues. CDR1 and CDR2 (germline): MGHRA, YSYEKL. CDR3 sequence: CASSQVSSGGGLNIQYF. Written as DNA, the CDR3 is TGCGCCAGCAGCCAAGTTTCGTCGGGAGGAGGGTTGAACATTCAGTACTTC.

V gene TRBV27 combines with J gene TRBJ1-4; 8 bases map to TRBD1. With 3 bases clipped from V and 7 bases from J, the junction kept 7 bases outside the gene matches. There are 15 residues in the CDR3. Germline V gene sequence: CDR1 MNHEY, CDR2 SMNVEV (reference sequence). The CDR3 loop is CASSFSGQGGEKLFF. The CDR3 DNA reads TGTGCCAGCAGTTTCTCAGGACAGGGAGGTGAAAAACTGTTTTTT.